This is a list of T cell receptor beta chains from one sample in a study of early T cells in non-severe SARS-CoV-2 infection. TCRdb recomputed calls from the 5' RACE reads with MiXCR, one row per CDR3 protein. The sample yields fewer than 40,000 distinct CDR3 sequences, around 4.5% seen once. Sample: whole blood. These receptors came from an adult who was a healthcare worker with PCR-confirmed SARS-CoV-2 infection or an uninfected control (not recorded which). Both conserved end residues are part of each CDR3.

cdr3_length,j_call,v_call,cdr3_aa
16,TRBJ2-1,TRBV10-3,CATGPRPGATYNEQFF
15,TRBJ2-1,TRBV20-1,CSAVTSGRGGNEQFF
16,TRBJ2-1,TRBV3-1,CASSHRGGPSMNEQFF
17,TRBJ2-3,TRBV23-1,CTSSRPPAGVSTDTQYF
17,TRBJ1-1,TRBV12-2,CASRFSWTGGENTEAFF
15,TRBJ2-5,TRBV7-6,CASSTSLGLVETQYF
17,TRBJ2-3,TRBV5-1,CASSLELGAGGGDTQYF
15,TRBJ1-1,TRBV5-8,CASRRRAGGAPEAFF
11,TRBJ1-2,TRBV29-1,CSVDRGDGYTF
13,TRBJ2-4,TRBV7-2,CASSVGNEYIQYF
15,TRBJ2-7,TRBV5-1,CASSLDGTSSYEQYF
12,TRBJ1-5,TRBV20-1,CSASTGDQPQHF
14,TRBJ2-3,TRBV27,CASSLGWSTDTQYF
14,TRBJ2-2,TRBV10-3,CTISPGGGTGELFF
14,TRBJ1-1,TRBV20-1,CSAPSTGSYTEAFF
14,TRBJ2-5,TRBV5-1,CASSGGSRGETQYF
15,TRBJ2-1,TRBV29-1,CSVPGLAGGYNEQFF
13,TRBJ2-7,TRBV3-1,CASSPAITYEQYF
16,TRBJ2-2,TRBV25-1,CASSDAGSPSTGELFF
16,TRBJ1-5,TRBV6-2/TRBV6-3,CASSLSGTGINQPQHF
13,TRBJ1-2,TRBV20-1,CSATRTGNYGYTF
17,TRBJ2-2,TRBV5-4,CASSPYGGQGASGELFF
19,TRBJ2-3,TRBV29-1,CSGTGTSGGAGIVRNTQYF
14,TRBJ1-1,TRBV9,CASSVVSGYTEAFF
14,TRBJ1-1,TRBV13,CASSPVGTNTEAFF
14,TRBJ1-5,TRBV15,CATSRVTGGEPQHF
14,TRBJ1-1,TRBV9,CASSPSGTATEAFF
13,TRBJ1-4,TRBV6-5,CASRGQGNEKLFF
14,TRBJ2-5,TRBV18,CASSQTTEQETQYF
14,TRBJ2-7,TRBV7-2,CASSFLGSTYEQYF
13,TRBJ1-5,TRBV2,CASSEQGNQPQHF
17,TRBJ2-2,TRBV11-2,CASPRRGGNRNTGELFF
13,TRBJ2-6,TRBV29-1,CSATNTGANVLTF
17,TRBJ2-1,TRBV11-3,CASSLQGGLAAYNEQFF
16,TRBJ2-5,TRBV5-1,CASSLRTGGPQETQYF
15,TRBJ2-7,TRBV20-1,CSASSSGRAVYEQYF
14,TRBJ2-5,TRBV2,CASNPDRGIETQYF
16,TRBJ2-7,TRBV6-5,CASSYSTGTGVYEQYF
14,TRBJ2-5,TRBV18,CASSPPPVGETQYF
15,TRBJ1-5,TRBV3-1,CASSMNVVLNQPQHF
16,TRBJ2-7,TRBV5-1,CASSLDPGASSYEQYF
12,TRBJ1-1,TRBV12-3/TRBV12-4,CASSLRRTEAFF
12,TRBJ1-1,TRBV18,CVSSRGNTEAFF
15,TRBJ2-1,TRBV7-2,CASTPDRGLNNEQFF